One and the same sample provided the 27 T cell receptor beta chains below, sequenced in a study of CD8 T cells in Susac syndrome. Random-hexamer reverse transcription was applied to roughly 0.5 to 1 ug RNA. Each CDR3 protein is one row after TCRdb ran MiXCR on the immunoSEQ multiplex PCR reads. Of approximately 150,000 distinct CDR3 sequences listed, roughly 94% were seen once; the top ten hold more than 0.065%. The specimen was CD4+ T cells from PBMCs. These receptors were obtained from a human donor in good health.

This rearrangement joins TRBV5-1 to TRBJ2-3, with 9 bases lining up with TRBD1. The germline CDR1 and CDR2 sequences are SGHRS and YFSETQ. V shed 3 bases, J shed 2 bases, and the junction held 7 bases outside the gene matches. This CDR3 is built from 16 residues. CDR3 protein: CASSSRDRDFTDTQYF. The CDR3 nucleotides are TGCGCCAGCAGCTCCCGGGACAGGGACTTCACAGATACGCAGTATTTT. The full variable domain, its missing parts supplied by reference TRBV5-1 and TRBJ2-3, is KAGVTQTPRYLIKTRGQQVTLSCSPISGHRSVSWYQQTPGQGLQFLFEYFSETQRNKGNFPGRFSGRQFSNSRSEMNVSTLELGDSALYLCASSSRDRDFTDTQYFGPGTRLTVL.

V gene TRBV7-9 combines with J gene TRBJ1-5, with D hard to call. V dropped 5 bases and J dropped 9 bases, with 17 bases sitting between them. This CDR3 has 14 amino acids. Looked up from germline, CDR1 is SEHNR and CDR2 is FQNEAQ (reference sequence). The CDR3 region has the DNA TGTGCCAGCAGCACGGACGCGCTATTGGGGCCCCAGCATTTT. This sequence encodes CASSTDALLGPQHF.

This clonotype was observed a handful of times. The CDR3 reads CASSFPGQGPYEQYF. CDR3 in DNA: TGTGCCAGCAGTTTCCCGGGACAGGGCCCCTACGAGCAGTACTTC. The chain couples TRBV2 to TRBJ2-7, with TRBD1 identical over 9 bases. CDR3 length equals 15 residues. V was clipped by 5 bases and J by 2 bases; unmatched bases: 7. Germline CDR1 and CDR2: SNHLY and FYNNEI.

The V call is TRBV10-2, the J call TRBJ2-7, with 11 bases matching TRBD2. The CDR3 runs 14 residues. Germline CDR1 WSHSY, CDR2 SAAADI. J lost 4 bases, V lost 5 bases, and 4 bases had no gene match. CDR3 nucleotides: TGCGCCAGCAGTAAAGCTAGCGGGAGGTACGAGCAGTACTTC. This gives the protein CASSKASGRYEQYF.

V is TRBV5-1 and J is TRBJ1-2; TRBD1 might be the D (5 bases). The germline gives CDR1 SGHRS, CDR2 YFSETQ. This CDR3 region has 16 residues. V was trimmed by 4 bases and J by 2 bases, leaving 18 bases between them. CDR3 sequence (DNA): TGCGCCAGCAGCGCCCTGGTTGAGGGGTCCAACTATGGCTACACCTTC. Translation: CASSALVEGSNYGYTF.

The V and J genes are TRBV3-1 and TRBJ1-1; 8 bases are shared with TRBD1. Germline assignment: CDR1 LGHDT and CDR2 YNNKEL (reference sequence). The CDR3 extends over 14 amino acids. V was pared by 9 bases and J by 1 base, with 7 bases of the junction left unmatched. The CDR3: CASRKTGANTEAFF. For the CDR3, the DNA is TGTGCCAGTAGAAAGACAGGGGCGAACACTGAAGCTTTCTTT.

The rearrangement links TRBV28 to TRBJ1-2, with D possibly TRBD1 on 5 matching bases. Per germline, CDR1 MDHEN and CDR2 SYDVKM. V lost 9 bases and J 2 bases, leaving 16 bases between the germline ends. The CDR3 is 14 residues long. CDR3 DNA: TGTGCCAGTACCTCCGGGGCTTGGAACTATGGCTACACCTTC. It translates to CASTSGAWNYGYTF.

The chain is built from TRBV9 and TRBJ2-2; D might be TRBD1 or TRBD2, each matching 5 bases. Trimming cost V 0 bases and J 2 bases, with 8 bases left between them. The CDR3 sequence is 15 residues long. Germline lookup yields CDR1 SGDLS and CDR2 YYNGEE. CDR3 DNA: TGTGCCAGCAGCGTAGCAGGGAGAAACACCGGGGAGCTGTTTTTT. Translated: CASSVAGRNTGELFF.

The chain uses TRBV7-2 and TRBJ2-1, with TRBD2 matching 16 bases. The trim removed 4 bases at V and 9 bases at J, leaving 12 bases unmatched. The CDR3 is 18 amino acids. Germline CDR1 reads SGHTA; CDR2 reads FQGNSA. Here the CDR3 reads CASSSDPPGLAGGTEQFF. The CDR3 DNA reads as TGTGCCAGCAGCTCCGATCCCCCGGGACTAGCGGGAGGGACTGAGCAGTTCTTC.

This chain's CDR3 is CSANRQGWSYEQYF. For the CDR3, the DNA is TGCAGTGCAAACCGACAGGGATGGAGCTACGAGCAGTACTTC. The chain has TRBV20-1 and TRBJ2-7, with TRBD1 matching 7 bases. The CDR3 consists of 14 residues. Germline lookup yields CDR1 DFQATT and CDR2 SNEGSKA (reference sequence). The trim removed 6 bases at V and 3 bases at J, leaving 11 bases unmatched.

V is TRBV6-1 and J is TRBJ2-1; D assignment may be TRBD1 or TRBD2 (5 bases each). The germline gives CDR1 MNHNS, CDR2 SASEGT. The ends were cut back, 5 bases at V and 6 bases at J, with 14 bases in the middle. The CDR3 totals 14 residues. The CDR3 DNA is TGTGCCAGCAGTCCACCAGGGACCAGCAATGAGCAGTTCTTC. Protein sequence: CASSPPGTSNEQFF.

This rearrangement joins TRBV23-1 to TRBJ2-1; D is tentatively TRBD1 or TRBD2 (5 bases each). TRBV23-1 is sorted into the ORF group, with uncertain function. The V and J ends lost 2 bases and 15 bases respectively, with 23 bases between them. The length of the CDR3 is 15 residues. CDR3 protein: CASSQGDWSRGVGFF. The CDR3 DNA follows: TGCGCCAGCAGTCAAGGAGACTGGTCGAGGGGAGTAGGGTTCTTC.

This sequence joins TRBV19 and TRBJ1-1; TRBD1 agrees at 7 bases. The CDR3 totals 14 residues. V lost 4 bases and J lost 4; bases outside the gene matches: 6. Germline V gene sequence: CDR1 LNHDA, CDR2 SQIVND (reference sequence). As DNA, the CDR3 is TGTGCCAGTAGTAGGACAGGCTCGGGCACTGAAGCTTTCTTT. It specifies CASSRTGSGTEAFF.

The V call is TRBV6-2 or TRBV6-3, the J call TRBJ2-7; 7 nucleotides line up with TRBD2. The CDR3 spans 14 residues. The germline CDR1 and CDR2 sequences are MNHEY and SVGEGT. The J segment lost 5 bases and the V segment lost 0 bases, leaving 4 bases of the junction unmatched. CDR3 amino acids: CASSYSGLVHEQYF. The CDR3 region has the DNA TGTGCCAGCAGTTACTCTGGACTAGTCCACGAGCAGTACTTC.

The genes are TRBV7-3 and TRBJ2-1; 7 bases line up with TRBD2. Germline V CDR1 and CDR2: SGHTA, FQGTGA. Germline trimming cut 4 bases from V and 9 bases from J; bases unmatched to any gene: 9. The CDR3 consists of 14 residues. The CDR3 region is CASSSGLVGGEQFF. The CDR3 coding sequence is TGTGCCAGCAGCTCCGGACTAGTTGGGGGTGAGCAGTTCTTC.

CDR3 nucleotides: TGTGCCACAGGGGGACGGGGCAATCAGCCCCAGCATTTT. Its protein is CATGGRGNQPQHF. The chain couples TRBV19 to TRBJ1-5; TRBD1 agrees at 7 bases. This CDR3 is 13 amino acids long. V shed 10 bases, J shed 2 bases, and the junction held 5 bases outside the gene matches. The V gene's germline CDR1 is LNHDA and CDR2 SQIVND (reference sequence).

V gene TRBV3-1 combines with J gene TRBJ2-3; D might be TRBD2 (6 bases). Trimming took off 6 bases at V and 3 bases at J, with 16 bases between the two ends. This CDR3 spans 15 amino acids. Germline assignment: CDR1 LGHDT and CDR2 YNNKEL (reference sequence). CDR3 protein: CASRLAGTGTDTQYF. The CDR3 DNA follows: TGTGCCAGCAGACTCGCCGGGACTGGAACAGATACGCAGTATTTT.

This clonotype showed up just a few times. The chain has TRBV7-9 and TRBJ2-7; 7 nucleotides align to TRBD1. Unmatched junction bases numbered 10, after V lost 5 bases and J lost 6 bases. The CDR3 is 14 amino acids. CDR1 is SEHNR and CDR2 is FQNEAQ in the germline V gene (reference sequence). DNA for the CDR3: TGTGCCAGCAGCCCTCTCAACAGGGGTGGCGAGCAGTACTTC. Translated: CASSPLNRGGEQYF.

This chain links TRBV12-3 or TRBV12-4 with TRBJ1-1, with 8 positions matching TRBD1. This CDR3 has 18 amino acids. With V trimmed by 3 bases and J by 5 bases, 17 bases remained unmatched. The CDR3 region is CASSLEWVGRGRGTEAFF. The CDR3 region has the DNA TGTGCCAGCAGTTTGGAGTGGGTCGGCAGGGGGCGTGGGACTGAAGCTTTCTTT.

The V call is TRBV2, the J call TRBJ2-5; D is possibly TRBD1 (6 bases). This CDR3 spans 13 amino acids. Germline CDR1 SNHLY, CDR2 FYNNEI. Trimming removed 3 bases from V and 5 bases from J, with 10 bases in between. CDR3: CASSDRGIETQYF. CDR3 bases: TGTGCCAGCAGTGATAGGGGGATCGAGACCCAGTACTTC.

The chain is built from TRBV30 and TRBJ2-7, with TRBD1 as a possible D gene (5 bases). The CDR3 runs to 12 residues. Trimming shortened V by 1 base and J by 5 bases, and 9 bases separated the two germline ends. From germline, CDR1 is GTSNPN and CDR2 SVGIG (reference sequence). CDR3 sequence (DNA): TGTGCCTGGAGTGATCAGGGTGACGAGCAGTACTTC. Protein sequence: CAWSDQGDEQYF.

V gene TRBV5-4 combines with J gene TRBJ2-5; 7 bases agree with TRBD2. The CDR3 spans 14 residues. Looked up from germline, CDR1 is SGHNT and CDR2 is YYREEE (reference sequence). Trimming took 3 bases from V and 4 from J; bases not matched to a gene: 6. CDR3 in amino acids: CASSSPGRAETQYF. The CDR3 nucleotides read TGTGCCAGCAGCTCACCGGGGAGGGCAGAGACCCAGTACTTC.

The chain has TRBV5-6 and TRBJ1-3, with no clear D. V gave up 5 bases and J gave up 0 bases, with 9 bases separating them. The germline gives CDR1 SGHDT, CDR2 YYEEEE. The CDR3 consists of 14 residues. The CDR3 region is CASRVGPSGNTIYF. DNA of the CDR3: TGTGCCAGCAGAGTAGGACCCTCTGGAAACACCATATATTTT.

This chain connects TRBV20-1 to TRBJ2-1; 9 bases align to TRBD2. This CDR3 is built from 16 residues. J gave up 7 bases and V 0 bases, and 10 bases lay outside the gene matches. The V gene's germline CDR1 is DFQATT and CDR2 SNEGSKA (reference sequence). This CDR3 reads CSARDPWVAGDNEQFF. CDR3 DNA sequence: TGCAGTGCTAGAGATCCTTGGGTAGCGGGAGATAATGAGCAGTTCTTC.

The chain carries TRBV5-1 and TRBJ1-2; D not resolved. Per the germline V gene, CDR1 is SGHRS and CDR2 is YFSETQ. The CDR3 is made up of 16 amino acids. V lost 2 bases, J lost 2 bases, and 16 bases lay in between. CDR3 region: CASSFGPQGRNYGYTF. The CDR3 nucleotides are TGCGCCAGCAGCTTCGGACCCCAAGGGAGGAACTATGGCTACACCTTC. Filled out from reference TRBV5-1 and TRBJ1-2, the complete variable domain reads KAGVTQTPRYLIKTRGQQVTLSCSPISGHRSVSWYQQTPGQGLQFLFEYFSETQRNKGNFPGRFSGRQFSNSRSEMNVSTLELGDSALYLCASSFGPQGRNYGYTFGSGTRLTVV.

The gene calls are TRBV4-2 and TRBJ2-1, with TRBD1 matching 8 bases. This CDR3 has 18 amino acids. Germline V gene data show CDR1 as LGHNA and CDR2 as YNFKEQ. The trim removed 1 base at V and 7 bases at J, leaving 15 bases unmatched. For the CDR3, the DNA is TGTGCCAGCAGCCAAGGACCCCGTGGCCAGGGGGCGCGGAATGAGCAGTTCTTC. This gives the protein CASSQGPRGQGARNEQFF.

This chain uses TRBV7-8 with TRBJ2-7; the match to TRBD1 covers 9 bases. Germline CDR1 is SGHVS and CDR2 is FQNEAQ. CDR3 length: 15 residues. Losses at the gene ends were 1 base for V and 4 bases for J; bases not matched to a gene: 5. The CDR3 DNA follows: TGTGCCAGCAGCTTAGAGCCGGGACAGGGTTACGAGCAGTACTTC. Encoded protein: CASSLEPGQGYEQYF.